Each of the 4 T cell receptor beta chains below was sequenced from the same sample in a study of glioma-infiltrating T cells after dendritic cell vaccination. The table came from immunoSEQ multiplex PCR; TCRdb's copy has only in-frame clones and leaves some out. In the table there are around 90,000 clones, roughly four fifths of which are singletons. Time point specified: after dendritic cell vaccination, including at tumor progression/relapse. The sample here was blood, taken after dendritic cell vaccination. The receptors were sampled from a human donor with glioblastoma.

The genes are TRBV5-4 and TRBJ1-1; D gene unclear. Germline V gives CDR1 SGHNT, CDR2 YYREEE (reference sequence). This CDR3 region has 14 residues. The V gene lost 5 bases and the J gene lost 11 bases, with 22 bases spanning the gap. Written as DNA, the CDR3 is TGTGCCAGCAGGCCGGGAAACGACCCGTTCGGGGCTTTCTTT. Its protein is CASRPGNDPFGAFF.

V is TRBV5-3 and J is TRBJ1-2, with TRBD1 as a possible D gene (5 bases). TRBV5-3 is designated an ORF whose function remains uncertain. CDR3 length equals 14 residues. Between the trimmed V and J ends, which lost 4 bases and 6 bases, there was a span of 16 bases. CDR3 nucleotides: TGTGCCAGAAGCGTGACCAAAGGGGCGGATGGCTACACCTTC. Its translation is CARSVTKGADGYTF.

Concerning this clone itself: This sample also contains other DNA sequences that code for the same CDR3. V gene TRBV19 combines with J gene TRBJ1-5, with 9 bases aligning to TRBD1. With V trimmed by 4 bases and J by 3 bases, 4 bases remained unmatched. This CDR3 is 15 amino acids long. Germline lookup yields CDR1 LNHDA and CDR2 SQIVND (reference sequence). The CDR3 spells CASSTGDRVNQPQHF. The CDR3 nucleotides are TGTGCCAGTAGTACAGGGGACAGGGTCAATCAGCCCCAGCATTTT.

The J gene is TRBJ1-2, the V gene TRBV7-2; D is uncertain. This CDR3 region has 12 residues. CDR1 is SGHTA and CDR2 is FQGNSA in the germline V gene. The V and J ends lost 2 bases and 7 bases respectively, with 8 bases between them. The CDR3 DNA reads TGTGCCAGCAGCTTATACTTACCTGGCTACACCTTC. Amino acids: CASSLYLPGYTF.